One sample yielded the 7 T cell receptor beta chains listed below, sequenced in a study of control samples from healthy donors and cancer patients. Sequenced by immunoSEQ multiplex PCR; TCRdb stores in-frame clones only, minus some. This table has approximately 150,000 clones, over 85% appearing once. Sequenced sample: blood. The receptors originated from a man younger than 35 in good health.

The V and J genes are TRBV13 and TRBJ2-1; TRBD2 agrees at 11 bases. Per the germline V gene, CDR1 is PRHDT and CDR2 is FYEKMQ (reference sequence). This CDR3 has 15 residues. V shed 4 bases and J 8 bases; nucleotides not matched to a gene: 7. CDR3 nucleotides: TGTGCCAGCAGCTCAATAGCGGGGGGGTTCGATGAGCAGTTCTTC. Translation gives CASSSIAGGFDEQFF.

This chain joins TRBV2 and TRBJ1-3; D not resolved. Trimming took off 6 bases at V and 2 bases at J, with 11 bases between the two ends. Germline lookup yields CDR1 SNHLY and CDR2 FYNNEI. The CDR3 has 14 residues. The CDR3 protein is CASRIEITGNTIYF. CDR3 DNA: TGTGCCAGCAGAATAGAGATTACTGGAAACACCATATATTTT.

The chain couples TRBV9 to TRBJ1-1; no reliable D call. The ends were cut back, 5 bases at V and 1 base at J, with 12 bases in the middle. The CDR3 spans 14 residues. Germline V lookup: CDR1 SGDLS, CDR2 YYNGEE. The DNA of the CDR3 is TGTGCCAGCAGTTCGTCTTCTTCGAACACTGAAGCTTTCTTT. This gives the protein CASSSSSSNTEAFF.

This rearrangement joins TRBV30 to TRBJ2-3; D is perhaps TRBD2 (6 bases). Germline V gives CDR1 GTSNPN, CDR2 SVGIG (reference sequence). V lost 3 bases and J lost 6, with 16 bases in between. The length of the CDR3 is 14 residues. The CDR3 spells CAWRAWGLGDTQYF. In DNA, the CDR3 is TGTGCCTGGAGGGCCTGGGGACTGGGGGATACGCAGTATTTT.

The V call is TRBV7-2, the J call TRBJ2-1, with 16 bases that match TRBD2. CDR1 is SGHTA and CDR2 is FQGNSA in the germline V gene. The CDR3 length is 18 residues. J lost 4 bases, V lost 3 bases, and 6 bases had no gene match. CDR3 bases: TGTGCCAGCAGCTTGGGGGGACTAGCGGGAGGGCCGTACAATGAGCAGTTCTTC. Its protein is CASSLGGLAGGPYNEQFF. Full variable domain (outside the CDR3, taken from reference TRBV7-2 and TRBJ2-1): GAGVSQSPSNKVTEKGKDVELRCDPISGHTALYWYRQSLGQGLEFLIYFQGNSAPDKSGLPSDRFSAERTGGSVSTLTIQRTQQEDSAVYLCASSLGGLAGGPYNEQFFGPGTRLTVL.

The chain employs TRBV11-3 and TRBJ1-3, with D perhaps matching TRBD1 (5 bases). CDR3 size: 14 residues. CDR1 and CDR2 from the germline V gene are SGHNT and YENEEA. CDR3 coding DNA: TGTGCATACGTCCCCGGGGGCTCTGGAAACACCATATATTTT. It is translated as CAYVPGGSGNTIYF.

The V gene is TRBV19, the J gene TRBJ1-2; D uncertain. Germline CDR1 is LNHDA and CDR2 is SQIVND (reference sequence). The ends were cut back, 9 bases at V and 1 base at J, with 15 bases in the middle. The CDR3 is 14 amino acids. For the CDR3, the DNA is TGTGCCAGCCATGAAGGGTGGGGTAACTATGGCTACACCTTC. Its translation: CASHEGWGNYGYTF.